The 15 T cell receptor beta chains given below trace back to one sample, sequenced in a study of cytomegalovirus exposure and HLA in healthy donors. Primers included in the PCR were 60 Vbeta and 13 Jbeta primers. Sequencing used immunoSEQ multiplex PCR; TCRdb keeps in-frame clones, though not all of them. This table has 100,000 to 130,000 clones, around 74% appearing once. The sample was PBMCs. The source is a woman aged 40-49 years in good health and CMV-seropositive.

The chain recombines TRBV27 with TRBJ1-3, with TRBD1 matching 7 bases. V lost 5 bases and J lost 1; bases outside the gene matches: 5. CDR3 size: 15 residues. Per germline, CDR1 MNHEY and CDR2 SMNVEV (reference sequence). The CDR3 spells CASSPLTGSGNTIYF. For the CDR3, the DNA is TGTGCCAGCAGTCCCTTGACAGGGTCTGGAAACACCATATATTTT.

This chain connects TRBV30 to TRBJ1-1; D call uncertain. The CDR3 sequence is 10 residues long. The V gene's germline CDR1 is GTSNPN and CDR2 SVGIG (reference sequence). The CDR3 DNA sequence: TGTGCGGGCCGGGGAACTGAAGCTTTCTTT. As protein: CAGRGTEAFF.

V gene TRBV30 combines with J gene TRBJ2-4; 8 bases align to TRBD2. The CDR3 is made up of 14 amino acids. Per germline, CDR1 GTSNPN and CDR2 SVGIG (reference sequence). The V gene end was trimmed by 0 bases and the J gene end by 8 bases; junction bases not matched to a gene: 6. CDR3 in amino acids: CAWSVLAGGDIQYF. For the CDR3, the DNA is TGTGCCTGGAGTGTGTTGGCGGGGGGAGACATTCAGTACTTC.

The chain links TRBV29-1 to TRBJ1-1, with 8 positions matching TRBD1. V shed 6 bases, J shed 3 bases, and the junction held 6 bases outside the gene matches. CDR1 is SQVTM and CDR2 is ANQGSEA in the germline V gene. The CDR3 consists of 13 residues. The CDR3 reads CSVARGPDTEAFF. CDR3 in DNA: TGCAGCGTGGCCAGGGGGCCCGACACTGAAGCTTTCTTT.

V gene TRBV19 combines with J gene TRBJ2-2; 7 bases fit TRBD1. This CDR3 is 17 amino acids long. Per germline, CDR1 LNHDA and CDR2 SQIVND (reference sequence). V was pared by 5 bases and J by 5 bases, with 14 bases of the junction left unmatched. The CDR3 DNA is TGTGCCAGTAGTTTAACGGCCCTCGACAGGGTAACCGGGGAGCTGTTTTTT. Protein: CASSLTALDRVTGELFF.

The chain combines TRBV4-2 with TRBJ1-2; 7 nucleotides match TRBD1. Germline CDR1 reads LGHNA; CDR2 reads YNFKEQ. Trimming cost V 2 bases and J 2 bases; bases outside gene matches: 2. The CDR3 totals 14 residues. This CDR3 is CASSQSDRNYGYTF. Here the CDR3 DNA reads TGTGCCAGCAGCCAATCGGACAGGAACTATGGCTACACCTTC.

The chain couples TRBV25-1 to TRBJ1-4; 8 positions agree with TRBD1. The germline V gene encodes CDR1 MGHDK and CDR2 SYGVNS. V shed 2 bases, J shed 5 bases, and the junction held 1 base outside the gene matches. This CDR3 is 14 amino acids long. The CDR3 DNA follows: TGTGCCAGCAGTGAACAGGGGGCAAATGAAAAACTGTTTTTT. This encodes CASSEQGANEKLFF.

This clone appeared once. The gene calls are TRBV5-1 and TRBJ1-2; 7 bases are shared with TRBD1. The trim removed 3 bases at V and 0 bases at J, leaving 8 bases unmatched. The CDR3 totals 16 residues. Germline V gene sequence: CDR1 SGHRS, CDR2 YFSETQ. As DNA, the CDR3 is TGCGCCAGCAGCTGGGGCGGGACAGCAGCTAACTATGGCTACACCTTC. Amino acids: CASSWGGTAANYGYTF.

The table lists this clone with a few counts. J is TRBJ2-5 and V is TRBV7-2; D is ambiguous. This CDR3 has 14 amino acids. Germline V gene data show CDR1 as SGHTA and CDR2 as FQGNSA. The germline V and J ends were trimmed by 2 bases and 5 bases, with 12 bases remaining between them. CDR3 region: CASSLSAVGETQYF. CDR3 DNA: TGTGCCAGCAGCTTATCGGCGGTCGGGGAGACCCAGTACTTC.

In its sample, this clone was seen a few times. This sequence joins TRBV19 and TRBJ1-5, with D possibly matching TRBD1 (5 bases). Germline CDR1 reads LNHDA; CDR2 reads SQIVND (reference sequence). The CDR3 loop spans 17 amino acids. The V and J ends lost 2 bases and 2 bases respectively, with 16 bases between them. This CDR3 reads CASSITGSGGGNQPQHF. The CDR3 region has the DNA TGTGCCAGTAGTATAACAGGCTCAGGCGGGGGCAATCAGCCCCAGCATTTT.

The J gene is TRBJ1-2, the V gene TRBV19; TRBD1 might be the D (6 bases). There are 16 residues in the CDR3. CDR1 and CDR2 (germline): LNHDA, SQIVND (reference sequence). The germline V and J ends were trimmed by 3 bases and 1 base, with 15 bases remaining between them. Written as DNA, the CDR3 is TGTGCCAGTAGTATGGGCACAGGGTCGGGTAACTATGGCTACACCTTC. It encodes CASSMGTGSGNYGYTF. Looking up the rest from reference TRBV19 and TRBJ1-2 gives the full variable domain: DGGITQSPKYLFRKEGQNVTLSCEQNLNHDAMYWYRQDPGQGLRLIYYSQIVNDFQKGDIAEGYSVSREKKESFPLTVTSAQKNPTAFYLCASSMGTGSGNYGYTFGSGTRLTVV.

This chain connects TRBV2 to TRBJ1-1, with no clear D. Deletions cut 2 bases from V and 2 bases from J, with 9 bases between. CDR3 length: 14 amino acids. The germline V gene has CDR1 SNHLY and CDR2 FYNNEI. CDR3: CASSEHRTNTEAFF. The CDR3 DNA is TGTGCCAGCAGTGAACACAGAACTAACACTGAAGCTTTCTTT.

The rearrangement joins TRBV10-3 to TRBJ1-2; D possibly corresponds to TRBD1 (6 bases). The CDR3 has 16 residues. V was pared by 6 bases and J by 10 bases, with 27 bases between. Germline values: CDR1 ENHRY, CDR2 SYGVKD. The CDR3 DNA sequence: TGTGCCATCAGACAGGGAGGGCCAGGGAATTGGGGAGCCTACACCTTC. It encodes CAIRQGGPGNWGAYTF.

The chain joins TRBV7-3 to TRBJ2-2, with 9 bases fitting TRBD1. CDR1 and CDR2 from the germline V gene are SGHTA and FQGTGA. The CDR3 consists of 15 residues. V shed 6 bases and J 5 bases; nucleotides not matched to a gene: 7. CDR3 coding DNA: TGTGCCAGCAGTCAGGGACAGGGTCGTACCGGGGAGCTGTTTTTT. Translating it yields CASSQGQGRTGELFF.

The chain recombines TRBV18 with TRBJ2-7, with 7 bases identical to TRBD1. The CDR3 consists of 16 residues. Germline CDR1 and CDR2: KGHSH and LQKENI. After removal of 3 bases from V and 7 bases from J, the junction contained 15 bases not matched to a gene. The CDR3 coding sequence is TGTGCCAGCTCACCGCCGGGACAGCCCATTTTTTTGGAGCAGTACTTC. Its translation: CASSPPGQPIFLEQYF.